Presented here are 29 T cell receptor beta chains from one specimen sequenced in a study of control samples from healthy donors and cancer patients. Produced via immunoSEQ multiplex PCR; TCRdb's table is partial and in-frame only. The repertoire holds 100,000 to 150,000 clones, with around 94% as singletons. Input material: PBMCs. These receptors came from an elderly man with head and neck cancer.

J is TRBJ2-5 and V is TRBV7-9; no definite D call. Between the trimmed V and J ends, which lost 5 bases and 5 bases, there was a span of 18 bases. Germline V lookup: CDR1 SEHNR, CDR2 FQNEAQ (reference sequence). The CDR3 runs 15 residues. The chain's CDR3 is CASSPYTRRRETQYF. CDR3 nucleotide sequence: TGTGCCAGCAGCCCGTATACCCGTCGACGGGAGACCCAGTACTTC.

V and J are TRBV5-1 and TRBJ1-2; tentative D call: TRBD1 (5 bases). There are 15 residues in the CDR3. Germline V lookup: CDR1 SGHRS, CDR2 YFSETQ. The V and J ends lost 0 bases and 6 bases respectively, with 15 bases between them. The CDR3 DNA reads TGCGCCAGCAGCTTGGCCAGTACAGGCATGAATGGCTACACCTTC. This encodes CASSLASTGMNGYTF.

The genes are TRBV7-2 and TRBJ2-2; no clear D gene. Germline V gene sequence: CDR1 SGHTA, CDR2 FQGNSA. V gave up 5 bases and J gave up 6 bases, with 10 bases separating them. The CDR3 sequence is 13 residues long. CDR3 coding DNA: TGTGCCAGCAGCCCCCTAATTGCCGGGGAGCTGTTTTTT. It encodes CASSPLIAGELFF. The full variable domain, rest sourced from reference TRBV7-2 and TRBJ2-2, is GAGVSQSPSNKVTEKGKDVELRCDPISGHTALYWYRQSLGQGLEFLIYFQGNSAPDKSGLPSDRFSAERTGGSVSTLTIQRTQQEDSAVYLCASSPLIAGELFFGEGSRLTVL.

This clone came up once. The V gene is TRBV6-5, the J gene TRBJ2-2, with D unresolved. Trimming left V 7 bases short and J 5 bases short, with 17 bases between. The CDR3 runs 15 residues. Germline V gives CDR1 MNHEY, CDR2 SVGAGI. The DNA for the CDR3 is TGTGCCAGCACTGGGCTAGAAGTCAGGACCGGGGAGCTGTTTTTT. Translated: CASTGLEVRTGELFF.

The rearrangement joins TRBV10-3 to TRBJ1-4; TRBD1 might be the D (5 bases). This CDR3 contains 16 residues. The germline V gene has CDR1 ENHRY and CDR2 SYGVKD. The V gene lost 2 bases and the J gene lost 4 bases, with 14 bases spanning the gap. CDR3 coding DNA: TGTGCCATCAGTGAGGGGCAGGGAAGTTTTAATGAAAAACTGTTTTTT. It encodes CAISEGQGSFNEKLFF.

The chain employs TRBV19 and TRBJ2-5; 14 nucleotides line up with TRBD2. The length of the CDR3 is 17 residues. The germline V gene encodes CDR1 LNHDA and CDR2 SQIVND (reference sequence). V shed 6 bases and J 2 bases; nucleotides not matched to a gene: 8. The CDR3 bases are TGTGCCAGTAGAAAAGGGACTAGCGGGAGAGCACAAGAGACCCAGTACTTC. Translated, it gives CASRKGTSGRAQETQYF.

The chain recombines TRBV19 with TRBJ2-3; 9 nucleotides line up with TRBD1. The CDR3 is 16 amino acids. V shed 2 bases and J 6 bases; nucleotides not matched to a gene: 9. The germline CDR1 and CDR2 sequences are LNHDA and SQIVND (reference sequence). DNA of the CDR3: TGTGCCAGTAGTATATTACCGGGACAGGGTAGGGATACGCAGTATTTT. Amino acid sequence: CASSILPGQGRDTQYF.

The CDR3 DNA is TGCGCCAGCAGCCTGTGGACGAATACGAACACTGAAGCTTTCTTT. Amino acid sequence: CASSLWTNTNTEAFF. V and J are TRBV5-1 and TRBJ1-1, with D hard to call. The CDR3 runs to 15 residues. The V end lost 4 bases, the J end lost 1 base, and 14 bases lay between the germline ends. The germline CDR1 and CDR2 sequences are SGHRS and YFSETQ.

This CDR3 reads CATRGGGELFF. CDR3 DNA: TGTGCCACCCGAGGCGGCGGGGAGCTGTTTTTT. V usage is TRBV19 and J usage is TRBJ2-2; D is unclear. The CDR3 is 11 residues long. Trimming left V 10 bases short and J 7 bases short, with 10 bases between. Germline V gene sequence: CDR1 LNHDA, CDR2 SQIVND (reference sequence). The variable domain in full, completed from reference TRBV19 and TRBJ2-2, reads DGGITQSPKYLFRKEGQNVTLSCEQNLNHDAMYWYRQDPGQGLRLIYYSQIVNDFQKGDIAEGYSVSREKKESFPLTVTSAQKNPTAFYLCATRGGGELFFGEGSRLTVL.

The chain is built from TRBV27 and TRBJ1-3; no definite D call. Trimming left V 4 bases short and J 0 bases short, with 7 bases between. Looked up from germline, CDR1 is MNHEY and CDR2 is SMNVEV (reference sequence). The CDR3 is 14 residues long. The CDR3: CASSSVLSGNTIYF. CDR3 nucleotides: TGTGCCAGCAGTTCCGTCCTCTCTGGAAACACCATATATTTT.

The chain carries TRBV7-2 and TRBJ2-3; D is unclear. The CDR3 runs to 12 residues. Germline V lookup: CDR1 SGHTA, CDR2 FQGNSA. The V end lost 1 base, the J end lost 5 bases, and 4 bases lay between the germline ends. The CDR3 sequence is CASSLGLDTQYF. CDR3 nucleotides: TGTGCCAGCAGCTTAGGACTAGATACGCAGTATTTT.

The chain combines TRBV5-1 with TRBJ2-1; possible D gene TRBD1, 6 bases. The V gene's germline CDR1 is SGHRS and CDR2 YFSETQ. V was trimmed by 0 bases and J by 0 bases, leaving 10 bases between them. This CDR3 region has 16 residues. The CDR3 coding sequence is TGCGCCAGCAGCTTGGATTCAGGGGCCTCCTACAATGAGCAGTTCTTC. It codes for CASSLDSGASYNEQFF.

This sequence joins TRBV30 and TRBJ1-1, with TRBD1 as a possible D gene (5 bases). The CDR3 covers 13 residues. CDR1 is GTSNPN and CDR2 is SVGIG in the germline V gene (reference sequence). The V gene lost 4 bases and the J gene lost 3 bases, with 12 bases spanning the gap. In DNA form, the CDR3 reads TGTGCCTGGAAGGGGTCCGGCCACACTGAAGCTTTCTTT. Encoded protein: CAWKGSGHTEAFF. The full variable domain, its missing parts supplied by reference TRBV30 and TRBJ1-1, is SQTIHQWPATLVQPVGSPLSLECTVEGTSNPNLYWYRQAAGRGLQLLFYSVGIGQISSEVPQNLSASRPQDRQFILSSKKLLLSDSGFYLCAWKGSGHTEAFFGQGTRLTVV.

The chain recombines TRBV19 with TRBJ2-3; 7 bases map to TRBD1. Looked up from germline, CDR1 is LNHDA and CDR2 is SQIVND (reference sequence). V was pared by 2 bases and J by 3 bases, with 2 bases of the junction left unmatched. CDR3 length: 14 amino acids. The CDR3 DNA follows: TGTGCCAGTAGTATACGACAGGGAACAGATACGCAGTATTTT. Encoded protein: CASSIRQGTDTQYF.

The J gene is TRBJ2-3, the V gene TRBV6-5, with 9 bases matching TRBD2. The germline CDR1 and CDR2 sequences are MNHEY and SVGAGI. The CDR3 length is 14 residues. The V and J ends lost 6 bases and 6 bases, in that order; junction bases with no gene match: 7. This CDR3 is CASSRRGGPDTQYF. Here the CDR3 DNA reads TGTGCCAGCAGCCGGCGGGGGGGCCCCGATACGCAGTATTTT.

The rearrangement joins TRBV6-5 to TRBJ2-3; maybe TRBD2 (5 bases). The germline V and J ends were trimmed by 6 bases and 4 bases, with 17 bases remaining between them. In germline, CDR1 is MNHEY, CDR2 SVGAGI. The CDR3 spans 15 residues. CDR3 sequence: CASSPGPAGADTQYF. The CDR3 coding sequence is TGTGCCAGCAGCCCCGGACCCGCCGGGGCAGATACGCAGTATTTT.

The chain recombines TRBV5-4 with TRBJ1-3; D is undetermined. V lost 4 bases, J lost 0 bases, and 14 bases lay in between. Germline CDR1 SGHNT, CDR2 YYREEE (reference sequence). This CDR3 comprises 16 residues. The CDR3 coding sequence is TGTGCCAGCAGCGATGGCGGGCCCAACTCTGGAAACACCATATATTTT. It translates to CASSDGGPNSGNTIYF.

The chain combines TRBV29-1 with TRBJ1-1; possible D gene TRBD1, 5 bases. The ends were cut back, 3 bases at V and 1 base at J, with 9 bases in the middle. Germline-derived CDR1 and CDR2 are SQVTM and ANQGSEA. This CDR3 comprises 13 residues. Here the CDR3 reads CSVDRGENTEAFF. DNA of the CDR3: TGCAGCGTTGATAGGGGCGAGAACACTGAAGCTTTCTTT. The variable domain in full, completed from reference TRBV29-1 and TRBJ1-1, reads SAVISQKPSRDICQRGTSLTIQCQVDSQVTMMFWYRQQPGQSLTLIATANQGSEATYESGFVIDKFPISRPNLTFSTLTVSNMSPEDSSIYLCSVDRGENTEAFFGQGTRLTVV.

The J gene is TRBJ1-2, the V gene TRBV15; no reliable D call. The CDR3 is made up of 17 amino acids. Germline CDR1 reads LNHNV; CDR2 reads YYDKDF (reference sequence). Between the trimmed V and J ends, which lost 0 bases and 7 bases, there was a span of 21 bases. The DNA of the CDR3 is TGTGCCACCAGCAGAGAGTACTCTACTGGTTTTCTGGGTGGCTACACCTTC. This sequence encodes CATSREYSTGFLGGYTF. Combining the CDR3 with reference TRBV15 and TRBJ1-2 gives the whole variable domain DAMVIQNPRYQVTQFGKPVTLSCSQTLNHNVMYWYQQKSSQAPKLLFHYYDKDFNNEADTPDNFQSRRPNTSFCFLDIRSPGLGDTAMYLCATSREYSTGFLGGYTFGSGTRLTVV.

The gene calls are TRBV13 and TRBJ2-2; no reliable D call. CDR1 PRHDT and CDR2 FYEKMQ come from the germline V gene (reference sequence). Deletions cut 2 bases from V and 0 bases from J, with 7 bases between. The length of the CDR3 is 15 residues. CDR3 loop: CASSLFWANTGELFF. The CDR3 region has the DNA TGTGCCAGCAGCTTATTTTGGGCGAACACCGGGGAGCTGTTTTTT.

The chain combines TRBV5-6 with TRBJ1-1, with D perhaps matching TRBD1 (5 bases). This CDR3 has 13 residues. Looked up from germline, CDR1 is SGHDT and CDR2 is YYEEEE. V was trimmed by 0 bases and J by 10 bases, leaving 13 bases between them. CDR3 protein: CASSLGGVRRAFF. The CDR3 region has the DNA TGTGCCAGCAGCTTGGGGGGGGTTCGGAGAGCTTTCTTT.

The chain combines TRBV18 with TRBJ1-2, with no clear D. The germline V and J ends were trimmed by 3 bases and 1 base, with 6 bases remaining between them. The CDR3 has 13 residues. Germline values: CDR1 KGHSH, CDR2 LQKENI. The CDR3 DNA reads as TGTGCCAGCTCACCTAACAGTAACTATGGCTACACCTTC. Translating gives CASSPNSNYGYTF.

Here the CDR3 DNA reads TGTGCCTGGAGTCCGGACAGGGGGCCATATGGCTACACCTTC. The encoded protein is CAWSPDRGPYGYTF. This rearrangement joins TRBV30 to TRBJ1-2; 11 bases align to TRBD1. The J segment lost 5 bases and the V segment lost 2 bases, leaving 4 bases of the junction unmatched. Germline CDR1 is GTSNPN and CDR2 is SVGIG (reference sequence). This CDR3 region has 14 residues.

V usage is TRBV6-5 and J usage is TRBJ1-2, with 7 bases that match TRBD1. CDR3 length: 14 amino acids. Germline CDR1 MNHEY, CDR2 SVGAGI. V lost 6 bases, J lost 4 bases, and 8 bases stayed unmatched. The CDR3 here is CASRIRDSSYGYTF. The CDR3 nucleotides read TGTGCCAGCAGAATCCGGGACAGTTCCTATGGCTACACCTTC.

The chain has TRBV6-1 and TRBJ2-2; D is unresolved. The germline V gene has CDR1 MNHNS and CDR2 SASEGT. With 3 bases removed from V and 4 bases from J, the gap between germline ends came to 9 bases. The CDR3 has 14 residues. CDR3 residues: CASSDWAPTGELFF. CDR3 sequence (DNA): TGTGCCAGCAGTGATTGGGCCCCCACCGGGGAGCTGTTTTTT.

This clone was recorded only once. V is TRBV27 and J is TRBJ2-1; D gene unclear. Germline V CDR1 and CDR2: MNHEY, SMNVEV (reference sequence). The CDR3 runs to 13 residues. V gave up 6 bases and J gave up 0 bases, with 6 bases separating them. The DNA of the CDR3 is TGTGCCAGCAGGGACCTCTCCTACAATGAGCAGTTCTTC. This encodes CASRDLSYNEQFF.

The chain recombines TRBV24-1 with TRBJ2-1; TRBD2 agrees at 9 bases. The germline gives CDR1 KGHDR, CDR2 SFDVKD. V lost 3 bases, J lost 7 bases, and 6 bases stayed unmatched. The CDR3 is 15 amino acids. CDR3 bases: TGTGCCACCAGTGATGGTGGACTAGCGCAGAATGAGCAGTTCTTC. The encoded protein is CATSDGGLAQNEQFF.

Here the CDR3 DNA reads TGTGCCATCACCATAGCGGTGGATACGCAGTATTTT. Translation gives CAITIAVDTQYF. The chain combines TRBV10-3 with TRBJ2-3, with D possibly TRBD2 on 6 matching bases. The germline V gene encodes CDR1 ENHRY and CDR2 SYGVKD. This CDR3 region has 12 residues. V was clipped by 7 bases and J by 6 bases, with 11 bases between them.

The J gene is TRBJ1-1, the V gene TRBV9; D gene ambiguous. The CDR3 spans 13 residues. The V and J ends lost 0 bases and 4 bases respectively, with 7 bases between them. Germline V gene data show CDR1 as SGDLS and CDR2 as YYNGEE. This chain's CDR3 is CASSVGAGTEAFF. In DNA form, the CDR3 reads TGTGCCAGCAGCGTAGGGGCTGGCACTGAAGCTTTCTTT.